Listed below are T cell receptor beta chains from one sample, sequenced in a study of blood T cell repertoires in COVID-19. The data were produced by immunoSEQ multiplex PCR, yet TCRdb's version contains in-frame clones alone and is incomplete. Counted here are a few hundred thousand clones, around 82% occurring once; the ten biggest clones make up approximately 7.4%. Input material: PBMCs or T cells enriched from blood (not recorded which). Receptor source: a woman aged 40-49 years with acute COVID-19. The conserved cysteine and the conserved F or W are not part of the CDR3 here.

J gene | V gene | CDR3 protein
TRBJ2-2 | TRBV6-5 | ASSFYRSSGPGELF
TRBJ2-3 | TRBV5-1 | ASSLADRASTDTQY
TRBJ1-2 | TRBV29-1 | SVNRGLHYGYT
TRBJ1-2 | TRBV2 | ASSEIQNYGYT
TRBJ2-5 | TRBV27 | ASRNGQAKETQY
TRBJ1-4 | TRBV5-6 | ASSPGGRANEKLF
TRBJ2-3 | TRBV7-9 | ASSRTGGSILY
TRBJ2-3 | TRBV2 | ASSDRLADQY
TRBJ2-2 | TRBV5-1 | ASRFTTNTGELF
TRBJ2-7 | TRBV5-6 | ASSAKILAGGRTSQY
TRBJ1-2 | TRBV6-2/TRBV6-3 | ASSYSGHLLLNYGYT
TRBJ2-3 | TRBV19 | ASSTDGGVPDTQY
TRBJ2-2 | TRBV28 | ASSFMAGVGNTGELF
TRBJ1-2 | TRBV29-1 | SGGGTYGYT
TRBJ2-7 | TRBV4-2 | ASSQDLLPYEQY
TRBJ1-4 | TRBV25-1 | ASSEIGREKLF
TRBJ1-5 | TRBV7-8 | ASSYTDRNQPQH
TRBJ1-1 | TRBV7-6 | ASSLTFRGDTEAF
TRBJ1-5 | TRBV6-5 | ASNRDWNQPQH
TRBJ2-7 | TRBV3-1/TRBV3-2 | ASSLGWREQY
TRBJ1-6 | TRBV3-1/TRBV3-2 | ASSPGKGAVSPLH
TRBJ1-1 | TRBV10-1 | ASTSDRARNTEAF
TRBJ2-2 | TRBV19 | ASRRLAGANTGELF
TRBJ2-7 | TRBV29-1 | SVGTGRDYEQY
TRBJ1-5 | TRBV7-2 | ATTDRVGQPQH
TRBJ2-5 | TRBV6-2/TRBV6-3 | ASSFPLAGGPRETQY
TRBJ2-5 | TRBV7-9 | ASSYGDIQETQY
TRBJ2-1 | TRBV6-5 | ASSYAGVNEQF
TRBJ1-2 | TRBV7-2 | ASSLATFRHSNYGYT
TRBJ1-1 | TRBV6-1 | ASSDLADRAKAF
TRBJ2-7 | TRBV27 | ASKGTSGSNSEQY
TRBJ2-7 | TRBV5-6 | ASGTGGHEQY
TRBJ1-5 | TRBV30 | AWSVLGQSNQPQH
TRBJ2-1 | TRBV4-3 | ASSQTSPLLHNEQF
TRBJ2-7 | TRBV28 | ASSIPGQGFDEQY